The 22 T cell receptor beta chains below come from one sample, sequenced in a study of T-cell memory formation after mild COVID-19. TCRdb fed the 5' RACE reads into MiXCR, producing one record per CDR3 protein. The repertoire holds tens of thousands of distinct CDR3 sequences, approximately 15% seen once, with roughly two fifths in the top ten. Sequencing was carried out using PBMCs or a T cell subset sorted from them (not recorded which). The origin of the receptors is a man aged 18 to 35 who had mild COVID-19 (a few samples of this study predate the infection). Cell type and time point are not known.

This clonotype came up a few times. J is TRBJ2-3 and V is TRBV13; TRBD2 might be the D (7 bases). The CDR3 is made up of 16 amino acids. The germline CDR1 and CDR2 sequences are PRHDT and FYEKMQ (reference sequence). The V end lost 3 bases, the J end lost 6 bases, and 19 bases lay between the germline ends. The CDR3 nucleotides are TGTGCCAGCAGCTTTACGGGGGGCCGACGGGAGGATACGCAGTATTTT. It yields the protein CASSFTGGRREDTQYF.

This rearrangement joins TRBV9 to TRBJ1-1; TRBD1 is a possible D gene (6 bases). Germline V gives CDR1 SGDLS, CDR2 YYNGEE. This CDR3 comprises 18 residues. V lost 4 bases and J 0 bases, leaving 22 bases between the germline ends. The CDR3 sequence is CASSLIPAGTSMNTEAFF. CDR3 sequence (DNA): TGTGCCAGCAGCCTCATCCCGGCCGGGACATCCATGAACACTGAAGCTTTCTTT.

With regard to this clonotype: A much larger clone differs by one base, so this may be a read error. Because it lacks the conserved phenylalanine or tryptophan at the end, this CDR3 is likely a read error. The chain's CDR3 is CASSLGVWGKGQPQHL. CDR3 sequence (DNA): TGTGCCAGCAGCTTAGGGGTTTGGGGGAAAGGTCAGCCCCAGCATTTA. The chain couples TRBV7-9 to TRBJ1-5; possibly TRBD1 for D (5 bases). Per germline, CDR1 SEHNR and CDR2 FQNEAQ (reference sequence). This CDR3 contains 16 residues. The ends were cut back, 1 base at V and 6 bases at J, with 16 bases in the middle.

This chain links TRBV5-1 with TRBJ2-7, with 7 bases lining up with TRBD1. CDR1 is SGHRS, CDR2 YFSETQ, per germline. The CDR3 has 14 residues. The junction had 4 bases not matched to a gene; V was cut back by 4 bases and J by 0 bases. The CDR3 DNA sequence: TGCGCCAGCAGCACGGGACAGTACTCCTACGAGCAGTACTTC. The encoded protein is CASSTGQYSYEQYF.

This clonotype was counted at least ten times. The rearrangement uses TRBV11-2 and TRBJ1-1, with D perhaps TRBD1 (6 bases). CDR3 size: 12 residues. Germline assignment: CDR1 SGHAT and CDR2 FQNNGV. The V and J ends lost 6 bases and 7 bases respectively, with 12 bases between them. The CDR3 bases are TGTGCCAGCAGGCGGGGGCGGGGTGAAGCTTTCTTT. This sequence encodes CASRRGRGEAFF.

CDR3 in amino acids: CASSPGQGLSNQPQHF. The CDR3 nucleotides read TGTGCCAGCAGTCCGGGACAGGGGTTGAGCAATCAGCCCCAGCATTTT. The rearrangement joins TRBV9 to TRBJ1-5; 10 positions agree with TRBD1. This CDR3 comprises 16 residues. The V gene end was trimmed by 5 bases and the J gene end by 1 base; junction bases not matched to a gene: 6. Germline lookup yields CDR1 SGDLS and CDR2 YYNGEE.

This chain connects TRBV7-8 to TRBJ2-3; D remains unclear. Germline V gene lookup returns CDR1 SGHVS and CDR2 FQNEAQ. The ends were cut back, 5 bases at V and 1 base at J, with 10 bases in the middle. This CDR3 has 14 amino acids. The DNA for the CDR3 is TGTGCCAGCAGCCCCGGTGGACGCACAGATACGCAGTATTTT. Translating it yields CASSPGGRTDTQYF.

The genes are TRBV5-1 and TRBJ2-1; 10 nucleotides agree with TRBD2. Germline lookup yields CDR1 SGHRS and CDR2 YFSETQ. The CDR3 contains 16 residues. V shed 1 base, J shed 5 bases, and the junction held 6 bases outside the gene matches. For the CDR3, the DNA is TGCGCCAGCAGCTTGCAAGCGGGGGGGATCAACAATGAGCAGTTCTTC. Residues: CASSLQAGGINNEQFF.

The chain employs TRBV2 and TRBJ1-2; possibly TRBD1 for D (5 bases). Per the germline V gene, CDR1 is SNHLY and CDR2 is FYNNEI. There are 12 residues in the CDR3. Trimming left V 4 bases short and J 7 bases short, with 10 bases between. In DNA, the CDR3 is TGTGCCAGCAGTGCAGGGTTTCCTGGCTACACCTTC. Protein sequence: CASSAGFPGYTF.

This clonotype was picked up a small number of times. CDR3 sequence (DNA): TGTGCCAGCAGCCTGACAGGGGTTTGGAATGAAAAACTGTTTTTT. It encodes CASSLTGVWNEKLFF. This chain joins TRBV7-2 and TRBJ1-4, with 8 bases lining up with TRBD1. The CDR3 covers 15 residues. Germline V gene sequence: CDR1 SGHTA, CDR2 FQGNSA. J lost 5 bases, V lost 5 bases, and 7 bases had no gene match.

This clonotype occurred once. Possible read error: a much larger clone is one base away. The chain has TRBV5-5 and TRBJ1-1; a weak D match, TRBD1 (5 bases). V gave up 4 bases and J gave up 4 bases, with 17 bases separating them. This CDR3 spans 15 amino acids. Germline V gene lookup returns CDR1 SGHKS and CDR2 YYEKEE (reference sequence). The CDR3 DNA sequence: TGTGCCAGCAGCGAGGGCGCTACGGGGGGCACTGAAGCTTTCTTT. Translation: CASSEGATGGTEAFF.

This chain connects TRBV2 to TRBJ2-6, with D perhaps matching TRBD1 (6 bases). V lost 6 bases and J lost 4, with 13 bases in between. CDR3 length equals 15 residues. From germline, CDR1 is SNHLY and CDR2 FYNNEI. This chain's CDR3 is CASRDSTSGANVLTF. CDR3 nucleotide sequence: TGTGCCAGCAGGGACAGTACGAGCGGGGCCAACGTCCTGACTTTC. The whole variable domain, remainder taken from reference TRBV2 and TRBJ2-6, is EPEVTQTPSHQVTQMGQEVILRCVPISNHLYFYWYRQILGQKVEFLVSFYNNEISEKSEIFDDQFSVERPDGSNFTLKIRSTKLEDSAMYFCASRDSTSGANVLTFGAGSRLTVL.

This clonotype showed up many times. V gene TRBV29-1 combines with J gene TRBJ2-7, with 7 nucleotides matching TRBD1. From germline, CDR1 is SQVTM and CDR2 ANQGSEA. Trimming removed 5 bases from V and 2 bases from J; junction bases left unmatched: 6. This CDR3 spans 13 amino acids. CDR3 residues: CSVMTGKTYEQYF. The CDR3 region has the DNA TGCAGCGTTATGACAGGGAAAACCTACGAGCAGTACTTC.

V gene TRBV27 combines with J gene TRBJ2-4; D uncertain. Germline CDR1 and CDR2: MNHEY and SMNVEV (reference sequence). The CDR3 is 13 residues long. V shed 6 bases and J shed 10 bases, with 16 bases lying between them. This CDR3 is CASRAHSNGIQYF. The CDR3 nucleotides read TGTGCCAGCAGGGCACATTCTAACGGGATTCAGTACTTC.

This chain joins TRBV7-2 and TRBJ2-5; D not certain. The V gene's germline CDR1 is SGHTA and CDR2 FQGNSA. V was clipped by 1 base and J by 7 bases, with 16 bases between them. The CDR3 is 15 residues long. The CDR3 bases are TGTGCCAGCAGCTTAGTGTCAGGTTCGGTCGGGACCCAGTACTTC. This gives the protein CASSLVSGSVGTQYF.

This clonotype was detected a few times. The V gene is TRBV7-2, the J gene TRBJ2-3; no clear D gene. The V gene's germline CDR1 is SGHTA and CDR2 FQGNSA. Trimming cost V 3 bases and J 1 base, with 8 bases left between them. The CDR3 length is 14 residues. The CDR3 DNA follows: TGTGCCAGCAGCTTTGATCCGGGCACAGATACGCAGTATTTT. It yields the protein CASSFDPGTDTQYF.

This clonotype showed up just a few times. The rearrangement links TRBV4-3 to TRBJ2-7, with 8 bases fitting TRBD2. From germline, CDR1 is LGHNA and CDR2 YSLEER. The CDR3 extends over 17 amino acids. V lost 0 bases to trimming and J lost 3 bases; unmatched junction nucleotides: 10. The DNA for the CDR3 is TGCGCCAGCAGCCAAGATCGTTTGGGCGGGGGGTACTACGAGCAGTACTTC. Protein: CASSQDRLGGGYYEQYF.

This clonotype was recorded many times. The chain is built from TRBV4-3 and TRBJ1-1; TRBD1 might be the D (5 bases). The CDR3 sequence is 18 residues long. CDR1 is LGHNA and CDR2 is YSLEER in the germline V gene. The V and J ends lost 0 bases and 3 bases respectively, with 20 bases between them. CDR3 region: CASSQDREAAGWDTEAFF. Written as DNA, the CDR3 is TGCGCCAGCAGCCAAGATCGGGAGGCGGCAGGGTGGGACACTGAAGCTTTCTTT.

The rearrangement uses TRBV9 and TRBJ1-1, with D perhaps TRBD1 (6 bases). Trimming removed 0 bases at V and 3 bases at J, with 12 bases between. Per germline, CDR1 SGDLS and CDR2 YYNGEE. The CDR3 is 15 amino acids. CDR3: CASSVVEGGYTEAFF. CDR3 bases: TGTGCCAGCAGCGTAGTGGAGGGGGGGTACACTGAAGCTTTCTTT.

The gene calls are TRBV12-3 or TRBV12-4 and TRBJ2-4; D is perhaps TRBD1 (5 bases). The CDR3 loop spans 12 amino acids. Trimming left V 7 bases short and J 7 bases short, with 11 bases between. CDR3 loop: CASIGVGNIQYF. The CDR3 DNA reads as TGTGCCAGCATAGGGGTCGGCAACATTCAGTACTTC.

The chain joins TRBV6-5 to TRBJ1-2; D gene ambiguous. Trimming shortened V by 5 bases and J by 1 base, and 17 bases separated the two germline ends. The germline V gene encodes CDR1 MNHEY and CDR2 SVGAGI. This CDR3 contains 16 residues. The CDR3 DNA follows: TGTGCCAGCAGTCCCCGGGTGAGCGCGTTTAACTATGGCTACACCTTC. Translated: CASSPRVSAFNYGYTF.

The chain couples TRBV21-1 to TRBJ2-7; TRBD1, the table's D call, lacks a check against the DNA. TRBV21-1 is labeled a pseudogene. The CDR3 runs 13 residues. The CDR3: CAAKTPSHYEQYV. The CDR3 bases are TGTGCCGCTAAAACCCCTTCCCACTACGAGCAGTACGTC.